Shown below are 8 T cell receptor beta chains from a single sample sequenced in a study of T cells in Graves' hyperthyroidism and ophthalmopathy. Researchers took RNA transcripts and amplified the TCR beta CDR3 regions from them. The HTBI primer set drove a first-round RT-PCR of the TCR CDR3. MiXCR, applied by TCRdb to the multiplex PCR reads, yields one record per CDR3 protein. The table lists around 700,000 distinct CDR3 sequences, about 19% of them singletons, with roughly 17% in the top ten. What was sequenced was blood. Receptors originate from a woman aged 45 to 65 with Graves' hyperthyroidism that later progressed to Graves' ophthalmopathy.

At least ten counts were recorded for this clonotype. This rearrangement joins TRBV27 to TRBJ2-7; a weak D match, TRBD1 (5 bases). The CDR3 has 14 residues. V lost 6 bases to trimming and J lost 1 base, with 13 bases between them. Germline assignment: CDR1 MNHEY and CDR2 SMNVEV (reference sequence). The DNA for the CDR3 is TGTGCCAGCAGCTCCCCGGACAAGTCCTACGAGCAGTACTTC. Translation gives CASSSPDKSYEQYF.

The chain uses TRBV14 and TRBJ1-3; D is unclear. The CDR3 has 16 amino acids. CDR1 is SGHDN and CDR2 is FVKESK in the germline V gene. V gave up 6 bases and J gave up 2 bases, with 17 bases separating them. CDR3: CASSRITAITGNTIYF. Written as DNA, the CDR3 is TGTGCCAGCAGTCGAATAACCGCGATCACTGGAAACACCATATATTTT.

This clonotype was detected ten times or more. The chain recombines TRBV30 with TRBJ2-7; the D is unclear. The CDR3 sequence is 14 residues long. The germline V and J ends were trimmed by 1 base and 0 bases, with 10 bases remaining between them. Germline V gene sequence: CDR1 GTSNPN, CDR2 SVGIG (reference sequence). The CDR3 reads CAWSERWSSYEQYF. Here the CDR3 DNA reads TGTGCCTGGAGTGAAAGGTGGAGCTCCTACGAGCAGTACTTC.

This clonotype appeared a few times. DNA of the CDR3: TGTGCCAGCAGTTTACGGGGGACCACCTACGAGCAGTACTTC. It yields the protein CASSLRGTTYEQYF. V is TRBV12-3 or TRBV12-4 and J is TRBJ2-7, with D possibly being TRBD2 (6 bases). The V end was cut by 2 bases, the J end by 2 bases, with 10 bases between. The length of the CDR3 is 14 residues.

The chain combines TRBV30 with TRBJ1-1; 7 nucleotides align to TRBD1. Germline-derived CDR1 and CDR2 are GTSNPN and SVGIG (reference sequence). The CDR3 contains 14 residues. CDR3: CARSEGAWNTEAFF. CDR3 DNA: TGTGCTCGGTCCGAGGGGGCGTGGAACACTGAAGCTTTCTTT.

This clonotype was recorded at least ten times. The chain links TRBV3-1 to TRBJ2-3; 7 bases line up with TRBD2. After removal of 0 bases from V and 3 bases from J, the junction contained 6 bases not matched to a gene. CDR3 length: 16 residues. Germline CDR1 reads LGHDT; CDR2 reads YNNKEL (reference sequence). The chain's CDR3 is CASSQDSGGTTDTQYF. CDR3 nucleotides: TGTGCCAGCAGCCAAGATTCCGGGGGGACGACAGATACGCAGTATTTT.

The V and J genes are TRBV19 and TRBJ2-5, with D perhaps matching TRBD2 (5 bases). CDR3 length: 15 residues. V dropped 10 bases and J dropped 5 bases, with 23 bases sitting between them. Germline assignment: CDR1 LNHDA and CDR2 SQIVND (reference sequence). CDR3 sequence reads: CATTPSRAAGETQYF. CDR3 bases: TGTGCCACCACTCCGTCTAGAGCGGCTGGGGAGACCCAGTACTTC.

This chain uses TRBV20-1 with TRBJ2-5; D is ambiguous. The germline gives CDR1 DFQATT, CDR2 SNEGSKA (reference sequence). This CDR3 contains 12 residues. V was cut by 5 bases and J by 4 bases, with 11 bases left in between. The CDR3 is CSALQARETQYF. As DNA, the CDR3 is TGCAGTGCTCTCCAGGCTAGAGAGACCCAGTACTTC.